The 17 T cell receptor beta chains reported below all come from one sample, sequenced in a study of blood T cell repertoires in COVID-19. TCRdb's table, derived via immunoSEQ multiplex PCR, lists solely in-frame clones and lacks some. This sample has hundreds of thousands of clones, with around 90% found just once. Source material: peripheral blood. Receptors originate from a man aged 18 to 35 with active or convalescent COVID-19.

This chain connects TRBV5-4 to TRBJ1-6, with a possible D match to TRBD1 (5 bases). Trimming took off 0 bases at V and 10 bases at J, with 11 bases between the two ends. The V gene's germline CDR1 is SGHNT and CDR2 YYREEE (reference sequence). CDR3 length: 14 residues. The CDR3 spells CASSLVRVGSPLHF. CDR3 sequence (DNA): TGTGCCAGCAGCTTGGTCAGGGTGGGATCACCCCTCCACTTT.

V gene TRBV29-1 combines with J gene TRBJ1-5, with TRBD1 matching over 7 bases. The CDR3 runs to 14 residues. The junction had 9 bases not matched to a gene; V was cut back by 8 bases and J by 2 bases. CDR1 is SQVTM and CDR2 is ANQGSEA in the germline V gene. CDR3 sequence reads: CSPMTGTGNQPQHF. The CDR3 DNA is TGCAGCCCAATGACAGGGACCGGCAATCAGCCCCAGCATTTT. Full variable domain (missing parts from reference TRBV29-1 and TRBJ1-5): SAVISQKPSRDICQRGTSLTIQCQVDSQVTMMFWYRQQPGQSLTLIATANQGSEATYESGFVIDKFPISRPNLTFSTLTVSNMSPEDSSIYLCSPMTGTGNQPQHFGDGTRLSIL.

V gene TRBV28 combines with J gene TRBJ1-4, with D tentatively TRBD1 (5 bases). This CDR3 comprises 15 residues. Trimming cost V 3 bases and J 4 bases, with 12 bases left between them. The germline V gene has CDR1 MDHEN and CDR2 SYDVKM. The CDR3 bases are TGTGCCAGCAGTTTGTTCTGGGGGGATAATGAAAAACTGTTTTTT. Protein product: CASSLFWGDNEKLFF. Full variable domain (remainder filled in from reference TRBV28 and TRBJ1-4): DVKVTQSSRYLVKRTGEKVFLECVQDMDHENMFWYRQDPGLGLRLIYFSYDVKMKEKGDIPEGYSVSREKKERFSLILESASTNQTSMYLCASSLFWGDNEKLFFGSGTQLSVL.

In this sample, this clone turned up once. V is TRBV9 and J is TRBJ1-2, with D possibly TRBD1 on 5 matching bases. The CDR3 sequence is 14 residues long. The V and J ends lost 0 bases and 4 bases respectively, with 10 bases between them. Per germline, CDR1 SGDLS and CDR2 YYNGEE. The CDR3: CASSVGQLAYGYTF. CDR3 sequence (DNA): TGTGCCAGCAGCGTAGGACAGCTTGCCTATGGCTACACCTTC.

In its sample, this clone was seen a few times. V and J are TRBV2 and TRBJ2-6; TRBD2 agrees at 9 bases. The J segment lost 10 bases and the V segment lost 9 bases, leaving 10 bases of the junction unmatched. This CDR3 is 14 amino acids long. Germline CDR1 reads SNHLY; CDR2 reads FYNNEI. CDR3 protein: CASTRTSATNVLTF. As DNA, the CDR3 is TGTGCCAGTACCAGGACTAGCGCAACAAACGTCCTGACTTTC.

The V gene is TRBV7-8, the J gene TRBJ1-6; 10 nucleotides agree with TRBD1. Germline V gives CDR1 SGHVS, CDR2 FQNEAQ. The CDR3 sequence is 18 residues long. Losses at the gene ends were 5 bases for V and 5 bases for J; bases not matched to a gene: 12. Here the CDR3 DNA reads TGTGCCAGCAGCGCTCGGGACAGGGGACTGCCGGATAATTCACCCCTCCACTTT. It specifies CASSARDRGLPDNSPLHF.

CDR3 nucleotides: TGCGCCAGCAGCCCGGCCGGGACTAGCGGGATACCCCTGAACACCGGGGAGCTGTTTTTT. Encoded protein: CASSPAGTSGIPLNTGELFF. The rearrangement joins TRBV5-1 to TRBJ2-2; TRBD2 aligns across 13 bases. In germline, CDR1 is SGHRS, CDR2 YFSETQ. This CDR3 region has 20 residues. The junction had 13 bases not matched to a gene; V was cut back by 4 bases and J by 1 base.

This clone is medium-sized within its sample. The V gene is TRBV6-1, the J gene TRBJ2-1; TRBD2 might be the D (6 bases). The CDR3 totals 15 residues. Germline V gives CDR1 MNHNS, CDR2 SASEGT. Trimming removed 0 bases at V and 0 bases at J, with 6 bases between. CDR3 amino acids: CASSEAGGSYNEQFF. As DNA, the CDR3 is TGTGCCAGCAGTGAAGCGGGAGGCTCCTACAATGAGCAGTTCTTC.

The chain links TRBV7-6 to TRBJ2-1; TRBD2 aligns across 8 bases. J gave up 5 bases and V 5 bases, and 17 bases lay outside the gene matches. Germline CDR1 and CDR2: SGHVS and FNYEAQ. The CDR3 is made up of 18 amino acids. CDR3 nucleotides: TGTGCCAGCAGCCCTCACTGGCCGGGTAGCGGGGACCACAATGAGCAGTTCTTC. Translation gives CASSPHWPGSGDHNEQFF.

The CDR3 region has the DNA TGTGCCAGCAGCCGTTCCCAGGGAAGGAACTATGGCTACACCTTC. Translation: CASSRSQGRNYGYTF. The chain is built from TRBV28 and TRBJ1-2; a weak D match, TRBD1 (5 bases). The CDR3 totals 15 residues. Trimming took 6 bases from V and 2 from J, leaving 16 bases between them. CDR1 is MDHEN, CDR2 SYDVKM, per germline.

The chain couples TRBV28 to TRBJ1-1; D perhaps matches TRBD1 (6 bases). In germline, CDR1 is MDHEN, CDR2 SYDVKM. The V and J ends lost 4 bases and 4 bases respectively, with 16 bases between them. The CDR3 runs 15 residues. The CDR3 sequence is CASSWPTGLGTEAFF. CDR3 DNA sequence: TGTGCCAGCAGTTGGCCGACAGGCTTGGGCACTGAAGCTTTCTTT. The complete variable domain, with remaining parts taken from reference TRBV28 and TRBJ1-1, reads DVKVTQSSRYLVKRTGEKVFLECVQDMDHENMFWYRQDPGLGLRLIYFSYDVKMKEKGDIPEGYSVSREKKERFSLILESASTNQTSMYLCASSWPTGLGTEAFFGQGTRLTVV.

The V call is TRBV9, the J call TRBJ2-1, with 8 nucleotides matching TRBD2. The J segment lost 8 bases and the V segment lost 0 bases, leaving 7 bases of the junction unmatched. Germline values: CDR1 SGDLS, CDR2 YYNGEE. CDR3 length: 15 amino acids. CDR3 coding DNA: TGTGCCAGCAGCGTAGGCGGGGGGTTGATTGATGAGCAGTTCTTC. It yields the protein CASSVGGGLIDEQFF.

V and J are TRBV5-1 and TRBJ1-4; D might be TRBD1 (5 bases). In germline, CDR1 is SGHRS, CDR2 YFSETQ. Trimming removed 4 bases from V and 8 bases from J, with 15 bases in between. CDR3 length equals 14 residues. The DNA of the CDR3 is TGCGCCAGCAGCGGGGACTCAAAGGGCGAAAAACTGTTTTTT. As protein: CASSGDSKGEKLFF. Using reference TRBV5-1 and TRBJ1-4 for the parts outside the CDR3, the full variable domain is KAGVTQTPRYLIKTRGQQVTLSCSPISGHRSVSWYQQTPGQGLQFLFEYFSETQRNKGNFPGRFSGRQFSNSRSEMNVSTLELGDSALYLCASSGDSKGEKLFFGSGTQLSVL.

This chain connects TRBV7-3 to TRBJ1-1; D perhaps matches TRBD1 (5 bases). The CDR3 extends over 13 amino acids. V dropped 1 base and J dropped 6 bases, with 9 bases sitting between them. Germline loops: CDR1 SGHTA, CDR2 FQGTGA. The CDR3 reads CASSLNTGAEAFF. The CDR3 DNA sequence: TGTGCCAGCAGCTTAAATACGGGGGCTGAAGCTTTCTTT.

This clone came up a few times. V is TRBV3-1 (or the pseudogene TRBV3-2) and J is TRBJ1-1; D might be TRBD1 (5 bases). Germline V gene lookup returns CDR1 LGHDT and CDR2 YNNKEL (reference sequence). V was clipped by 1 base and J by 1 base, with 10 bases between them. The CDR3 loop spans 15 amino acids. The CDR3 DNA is TGTGCCAGCAGCCAAGCCCCAAGGGGGAACACTGAAGCTTTCTTT. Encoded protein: CASSQAPRGNTEAFF.

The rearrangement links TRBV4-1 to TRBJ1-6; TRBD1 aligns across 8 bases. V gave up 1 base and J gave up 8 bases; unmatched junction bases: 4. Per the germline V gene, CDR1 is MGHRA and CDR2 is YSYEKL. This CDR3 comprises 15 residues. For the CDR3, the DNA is TGCGCCAGCAGCCAAGTGCAGGGGGCGGATTCACCCCTCCACTTT. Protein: CASSQVQGADSPLHF.

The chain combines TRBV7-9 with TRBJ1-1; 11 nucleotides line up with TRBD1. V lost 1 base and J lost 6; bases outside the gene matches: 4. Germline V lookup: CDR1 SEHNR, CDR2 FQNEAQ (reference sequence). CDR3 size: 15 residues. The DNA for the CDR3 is TGTGCCAGCAGCTTAGGGACAGGGGGCATCGCTGAAGCTTTCTTT. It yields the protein CASSLGTGGIAEAFF.